This T cell receptor (beta chain) was observed in a study of shared clonotypes between healthy human individuals (dated by TCRdb to 2020 to 2022). About the study as a whole: Two women and three men aged 18 to 49 years were included in the cohort. The study deeply sequenced blood TCR repertoires of five healthy adults to estimate repertoire size and the extent of clonotype sharing between individuals. To increase sequencing depth and limit assay-specific biases, TCR repertoire library preparation and sequencing were carried out by different laboratories using diverse techniques. Leukapheresis yielded between about 0.85 and 9 billion PBMCs per donor. For each donor, CD4 naive and CD4 memory were each run on three plates, CD8 naive on two plates, and CD8 memory on one plate. General study outcomes and caveats: Because the study included only a small number of donors, the genetic and exposure-history diversity represented was limited. Higher generation probabilities were observed for clonotypes shared by all four sorted-subset donors than for non-shared clonotypes. Estimated clonotype richness was generally larger for naive than for memory subsets. Based on pairwise subsampling, the degree of clonotype sharing among donors was expected to be affected by sequencing depth. Sampling was restricted to blood, and TCR repertoires in tissues likely differ from the TCR repertoires found in blood. Incomplete sequencing was indicated by rarefaction of sorted-subset datasets, despite the large sequencing depth. Sharing across a few donors was observed for 5% to 6.5% of naive CD4, about 3.2% of naive CD8, about 2.3% of memory CD4, and approximately 0.41% of memory CD8 clonotypes.

Relative to germline, V is 2 bases shorter and J is 0 bases shorter, with 8 bases between their ends. CDR1 KGHSH and CDR2 LQKENI were looked up in the germline V gene. CDR3 length: 14 amino acids, cysteine to phenylalanine. Just CDR3 DNA is preserved here, 42 bases in frame from base 1. To note about this clone: No cognate antigen has been identified for it. It has no much larger one-base neighbor in the sample; base qualities were not kept. Other nucleotide sequences from this sample produce the same CDR3.

Using the deep immunoSEQ assay, TCR CDR3 regions were amplified from genomic DNA by multiplex PCR. Extracted genomic DNA from each cell subset was distributed evenly across all wells of several immunoSEQ 96-well plates, and each plate was treated as a replicate. Each replicate PCR for sorted subsets received around 200 ng genomic DNA, equal to around 32,000 T cell genomes. Purified libraries were measured with a Qubit 3.0 fluorometer, size-checked on a Bioanalyzer 2100, and measured again with the KAPA Library Quantification kit. Every immunoSEQ 96-well plate was sequenced on a dedicated single-read 150-cycle Illumina NextSeq 550 flow cell. The paper's data handling went like this. Because the immunoSEQ output held only junctional sequences and lacked quality scores, the filtering could not match the filtering applied to full-length reads. To assign V/J genes and CDR3, sequences were annotated against IMGT germline references using PyIR, a Python wrapper for IgBLAST v1.9. Any read was removed if the V/J assignment was weak (E-value above 1e-6), the CDR3 was missing, or the read contained stop codons, out-of-frame junctions, or ambiguous translated residues. V3J clonotypes were defined as sequences sharing an identical inferred V gene, J gene, and CDR3 amino acid sequence. Percentage overlap between repertoires was computed as shared unique clonotypes divided by the size of the smaller repertoire. Richness of each repertoire was evaluated using RTK rarefaction, the Chao1 estimator, and Recon v2.1 estimates of unobserved clonotypes. Generation probabilities for all TCRbeta clonotypes obtained by the gDNA method from several donors were computed using OLGA. TCRdb took this table from immuneACCESS and kept in-frame rearrangements with V and J called. Such tables lack part of the clones; where checked against another copy, unresolved V genes explain under half of the gap, and the rest is unexplained. The DNA gave D and trimming, while V, J and clone size come from that table. The sample contains about 1 million clones, 70% to 80% of them found a single time. Approximately 0.5% of the sample comes from the top ten.

The donors were healthy, HIV-negative adults with no recently reported acute infections or vaccinations. Every donor was a Caucasian adult residing in Nashville, Tennessee, USA. Magnetic negative selection was used to enrich CD4+ T cells, after which naive cells were positively selected on CD45RA and the negative fraction became the memory subset. Blood was collected by leukapheresis, and PBMCs were isolated by Ficoll-Histopaque density gradient centrifugation and then cryopreserved in liquid nitrogen vapor phase. Purity and quantity of every magnetically sorted T cell population were checked by analytical flow cytometry. Each sorted fraction had its genomic DNA isolated and then quantified by UV absorbance on a Nanodrop 2000c.

The chain employs TRBV18 and TRBJ2-7, and perhaps TRBD1 as D gene, on 6 matching bases. The sequenced sample consisted of memory CD4+ T cells from PBMCs. The cell subset or site label of this sample denotes: CD45RA-negative fraction. The TCR comes from a man aged 18 to 29 in good health. Some clones in this sample may be carry-over from other donors' samples. The base sequence is TGTGCCAGCTCACCAAAACAGGGCTCCTACGAGCAGTACTTC. Translated, it gives CASSPKQGSYEQYF. Where the CDR3 stops, the reference TRBV18 and TRBJ2-7 genes take over; the full variable domain is NAGVMQNPRHLVRRRGQEARLRCSPMKGHSHVYWYRQLPEEGLKFMVYLQKENIIDESGMPKERFSAEFPKEGPSILRIQQVVRGDSAAYFCASSPKQGSYEQYFGPGTRLTVT.